The 16 T cell receptor beta chains listed next were all sequenced from one sample in a study of CD8 T cells in Susac syndrome. A quantity of about 0.45 to 1 ug RNA underwent reverse transcription using random hexamers. TCRdb re-called the immunoSEQ multiplex PCR reads with MiXCR, one entry per CDR3 protein. The sample has approximately 200,000 distinct CDR3 sequences, over 90% seen once. The sample comprised CD4+ T cells from PBMCs. The origin of the receptors is a human donor with multiple sclerosis.

The V gene is TRBV4-1, the J gene TRBJ2-1, with 14 bases matching TRBD2. The V gene end was trimmed by 4 bases and the J gene end by 9 bases; junction bases not matched to a gene: 5. The CDR3 contains 15 residues. Germline CDR1 and CDR2: MGHRA and YSYEKL. In nucleotides, the CDR3 is TGCGCCAGCAGCCGGACTAGCGGGGGGTTCGGTGAGCAGTTCTTC. Its translation: CASSRTSGGFGEQFF.

The V call is TRBV30, the J call TRBJ2-7; tentative D call: TRBD1 (6 bases). The CDR3 covers 13 residues. CDR1 and CDR2 (germline): GTSNPN, SVGIG (reference sequence). V lost 2 bases, J lost 11 bases, and 19 bases lay in between. CDR3 DNA sequence: TGTGCCTGGAGTCTCCAGGGGTCGGCCCGAGAGTACTTC. Translation gives CAWSLQGSAREYF.

The V gene is TRBV29-1, the J gene TRBJ2-5; D gene unclear. The CDR3 contains 12 residues. Germline CDR1 and CDR2: SQVTM and ANQGSEA. V was shortened by 0 bases and J by 5 bases, with 7 bases between the two germline ends. CDR3 amino acids: CSVEEGLETQYF. For the CDR3, the DNA is TGCAGCGTTGAAGAGGGCCTTGAGACCCAGTACTTC.

The gene calls are TRBV3-1 and TRBJ2-1; D gene unclear. Germline CDR1 reads LGHDT; CDR2 reads YNNKEL (reference sequence). The CDR3 extends over 12 amino acids. The germline V and J ends were trimmed by 4 bases and 8 bases, with 9 bases remaining between them. The CDR3 spells CASSPSSHEQFF. CDR3 DNA: TGTGCCAGCAGCCCTTCCAGCCATGAGCAGTTCTTC.

The chain has TRBV30 and TRBJ1-4; D is uncertain. Germline V gene lookup returns CDR1 GTSNPN and CDR2 SVGIG (reference sequence). V dropped 3 bases and J dropped 0 bases, with 14 bases sitting between them. This CDR3 region has 16 residues. This chain's CDR3 is CAWSSPPATTNEKLFF. As DNA, the CDR3 is TGTGCCTGGAGCTCGCCCCCAGCCACAACTAATGAAAAACTGTTTTTT.

J is TRBJ2-1 and V is TRBV20-1; TRBD2 agrees at 10 bases. Germline-derived CDR1 and CDR2 are DFQATT and SNEGSKA (reference sequence). V dropped 0 bases and J dropped 12; count of bases not matched to a gene: 8. The CDR3 has 14 amino acids. The DNA of the CDR3 is TGCAGTGCTAGAGATGGACTAGCGGTCCTTGGGCAGTTCTTC. Encoded protein: CSARDGLAVLGQFF.

The gene calls are TRBV3-1 and TRBJ1-4; 7 nucleotides match TRBD1. With 4 bases clipped from V and 8 bases from J, the junction kept 7 bases outside the gene matches. This CDR3 is built from 14 residues. Germline V gene lookup returns CDR1 LGHDT and CDR2 YNNKEL (reference sequence). CDR3 region: CASSPFGTVEKLFF. DNA of the CDR3: TGTGCCAGCAGCCCGTTCGGGACAGTCGAAAAACTGTTTTTT. The variable domain in full, completed from reference TRBV3-1 and TRBJ1-4, reads DTAVSQTPKYLVTQMGNDKSIKCEQNLGHDTMYWYKQDSKKFLKIMFSYNNKELIINETVPNRFSPKSPDKAHLNLHINSLELGDSAVYFCASSPFGTVEKLFFGSGTQLSVL.

The chain employs TRBV6-8 and TRBJ1-5; D not resolved. This CDR3 is 14 amino acids long. The germline CDR1 and CDR2 sequences are MNHGY and SAAAGT. With 10 bases removed from V and 2 bases from J, the gap between germline ends came to 15 bases. The CDR3 region has the DNA TGTGCCAAGACATACCAGAAGCGCAATCAGCCCCAGCATTTT. It is translated as CAKTYQKRNQPQHF.

The genes are TRBV18 and TRBJ1-1; weak D call: TRBD1 (5 bases). V shed 1 base and J shed 6 bases, with 15 bases lying between them. The germline V gene encodes CDR1 KGHSH and CDR2 LQKENI. This CDR3 is built from 15 residues. The CDR3: CASSPRLQGSAEAFF. Here the CDR3 DNA reads TGTGCCAGCTCACCACGCCTGCAGGGATCCGCTGAAGCTTTCTTT.

CDR3 in DNA: TGTGCCAGCAGCGGAAGACAGGCGCTGAACACTGAAGCTTTCTTT. Its protein is CASSGRQALNTEAFF. The chain has TRBV25-1 and TRBJ1-1; a weak D match, TRBD1 (6 bases). Trimming removed 6 bases from V and 0 bases from J, with 14 bases in between. This CDR3 contains 15 residues. Looked up from germline, CDR1 is MGHDK and CDR2 is SYGVNS.

The rearrangement links TRBV7-2 to TRBJ1-6, with D possibly TRBD1 on 5 matching bases. V lost 5 bases and J lost 11, with 10 bases in between. CDR3 length: 12 amino acids. CDR1 SGHTA and CDR2 FQGNSA come from the germline V gene. The CDR3 is CASSNSRAPLHF. The CDR3, as DNA: TGTGCCAGCAGCAACTCCAGGGCACCCCTCCACTTT.

The CDR3 reads CASSQAMSGPPYV. The CDR3 DNA reads as TGTGCCAGCAGCCAAGCAATGTCGGGACCCCCGTACGTC. The chain recombines TRBV3-1 with TRBJ2-7; D is possibly TRBD1 or TRBD2 (5 bases each). The germline V gene encodes CDR1 LGHDT and CDR2 YNNKEL (reference sequence). V lost 1 base and J lost 12, with 16 bases in between. This CDR3 spans 13 amino acids.

This clonotype was counted only a few times. The V gene is TRBV4-2, the J gene TRBJ2-7; TRBD2 is a possible D gene (7 bases). V dropped 4 bases and J dropped 0 bases, with 13 bases sitting between them. Per germline, CDR1 LGHNA and CDR2 YNFKEQ. CDR3 size: 15 residues. The CDR3 spells CASSPLRGLSYEQYF. The CDR3 nucleotides are TGTGCCAGCAGCCCCTTGCGGGGGCTCTCCTACGAGCAGTACTTC.

The rearrangement joins TRBV29-1 to TRBJ2-2; no definite D call. The CDR3 spans 11 residues. Trimming shortened V by 5 bases and J by 1 base, and 2 bases separated the two germline ends. Germline values: CDR1 SQVTM, CDR2 ANQGSEA. CDR3 loop: CSVQNTGELFF. DNA for the CDR3: TGCAGCGTTCAGAACACCGGGGAGCTGTTTTTT.

V and J are TRBV7-9 and TRBJ2-1, with TRBD1 matching over 11 bases. This CDR3 has 15 residues. CDR1 is SEHNR and CDR2 is FQNEAQ in the germline V gene (reference sequence). The junction had 2 bases not matched to a gene; V was cut back by 4 bases and J by 3 bases. The CDR3 sequence: CASSSGQGDYNEQFF. In nucleotides, the CDR3 is TGTGCCAGCAGCTCGGGACAGGGGGACTACAATGAGCAGTTCTTC.

This rearrangement joins TRBV20-1 to TRBJ1-6; D might be TRBD1 (5 bases). Germline assignment: CDR1 DFQATT and CDR2 SNEGSKA (reference sequence). Trimming took off 4 bases at V and 10 bases at J, with 17 bases between the two ends. This CDR3 is built from 14 residues. The CDR3 loop reads CSAKDGQGDSPLHF. CDR3 DNA: TGCAGTGCTAAAGATGGCCAGGGCGACTCACCCCTCCACTTT.